This T cell receptor beta chain was captured by sequencing in a study of Ad26.COV2.S vaccination and SARS-CoV-2 variants. Only in-frame clones appear in the TCRdb table, and some are missing; sequencing was by immunoSEQ multiplex PCR. The table shows about 680,000 clones, with 80% to 90% occurring only once. As for treatment: 15 to 20 received Ad26.COV2.S at low or high dose, single or two shots; five or six received placebo; per-sample allocation not given. At day 63 after the first vaccine or placebo injection, samples were drawn. V was pared by 8 bases and J by 7 bases, with 17 bases between. CDR1 and CDR2 from the germline V gene are SNHLY and FYNNEI. There are 14 residues in the CDR3.

The receptor comes from a person between 18 and 65 years old who received the Ad26.COV2.S COVID-19 vaccine or a placebo. This specimen was peripheral blood, taken in a trial of Ad26.COV2.S vaccine versus placebo. This chain joins TRBV2 and TRBJ1-4, with D possibly matching TRBD1 (6 bases). CDR3 in amino acids: CASLWGGGGEKLFF. CDR3 DNA sequence: TGTGCCAGCTTGTGGGGGGGCGGAGGTGAAAAACTGTTTTTT.